A selection of T cell receptor beta chains follows, all from one sample in a study of T cells in localized non-small cell lung cancer. Using immunoSEQ multiplex PCR, the repertoire was profiled, and TCRdb retains in-frame clones only, with some absent. The sample holds about 23,000 clones; 70% to 90% are singletons and the top ten take 0.95% to 1.3%. Material: peripheral blood, obtained before any cancer treatment. These receptors were taken from a woman aged 35 to 70 with stage I lung adenocarcinoma. Each CDR3 is given with its conserved first and last residue. Fields, in order: CDR3 length, clone size, V gene, CDR3 protein. Clone size appears in some rows only: once, few, many, or a class for an expanded clone.

15 NA TRBV10-3 CAIGTGGFSYNEQFF
15 NA TRBV28 CASRPDSPSGYEQYF
14 NA TRBV6-5 CASSYRGPSYEQYF
13 NA TRBV19 CASGQTVGNTIYF
13 NA TRBV7-3 CASSLTPGDEQFF
13 NA TRBV5-1 CASSLARENEAFF
15 NA TRBV18 CASSPRPGDTDTQYF
14 NA TRBV5-4 CASSTRTGGDEQFF
14 NA TRBV5-6 CASSLSGSTNIQYF
16 NA TRBV4-1 CASSPLAGVGTGELFF
13 few TRBV7-2 CASSFQRTYEQYF
16 NA TRBV4-2 CASSQALAGGADTQYF
13 NA TRBV7-3 CASSAKGTDTQYF
19 NA TRBV2 CASERGRTSGGPYQETQYF
15 NA TRBV6-4 CASSPSGGATDTQYF
11 NA TRBV7-2 CASSSGGRAFF
15 NA TRBV9 CASSPAGLLYNEQFF
12 NA TRBV6-6 CASSSGEETQYF
16 once TRBV4-1 CASSQEAGPISYEQYF
13 NA TRBV30 CAWNSGGLETQYF